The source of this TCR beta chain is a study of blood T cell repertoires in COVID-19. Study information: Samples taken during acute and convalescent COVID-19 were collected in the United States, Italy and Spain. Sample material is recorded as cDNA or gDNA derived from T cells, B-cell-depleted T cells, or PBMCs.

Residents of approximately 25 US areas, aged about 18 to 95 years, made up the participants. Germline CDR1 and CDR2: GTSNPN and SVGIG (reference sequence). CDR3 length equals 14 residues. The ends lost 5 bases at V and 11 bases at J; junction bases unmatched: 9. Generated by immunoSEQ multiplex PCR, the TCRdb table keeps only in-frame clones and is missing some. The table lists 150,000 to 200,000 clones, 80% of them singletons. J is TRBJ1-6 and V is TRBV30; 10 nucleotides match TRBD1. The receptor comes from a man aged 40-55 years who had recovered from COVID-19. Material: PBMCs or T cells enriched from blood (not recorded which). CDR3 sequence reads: CAWRGTGELPPLHF. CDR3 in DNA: TGTGCCTGGCGAGGGACAGGGGAGCTCCCACCCCTCCACTTT.